The 26 T cell receptor beta chains listed next were all sequenced from one sample in a study of blood T cell repertoires in COVID-19. TCRdb's table, derived via immunoSEQ multiplex PCR, lists solely in-frame clones and lacks some. The table has roughly 200,000 clones, 65% to 90% seen once. The specimen sequenced was PBMCs or T cells enriched from blood (not recorded which). These receptors were collected from a man in his forties who had recovered from COVID-19.

The chain has TRBV5-1 and TRBJ1-1; TRBD1 is a possible D gene (5 bases). V shed 0 bases and J shed 2 bases, with 8 bases lying between them. The V gene's germline CDR1 is SGHRS and CDR2 YFSETQ. This CDR3 comprises 14 residues. CDR3 DNA: TGCGCCAGCAGCTTGGGACAGACAAACACTGAAGCTTTCTTT. Translating it yields CASSLGQTNTEAFF.

The chain joins TRBV6-1 to TRBJ2-3; 7 bases map to TRBD1. This CDR3 is 16 amino acids long. The trim removed 0 bases at V and 2 bases at J, leaving 5 bases unmatched. Germline-derived CDR1 and CDR2 are MNHNS and SASEGT. As DNA, the CDR3 is TGTGCCAGCAGTGAAGCAATGGGACAGTCCACAGATACGCAGTATTTT. Translated: CASSEAMGQSTDTQYF.

The chain is built from TRBV6-2 or TRBV6-3 and TRBJ2-7; D unclear. V lost 2 bases, J lost 6 bases, and 8 bases lay in between. The CDR3 length is 12 residues. The germline V gene encodes CDR1 MNHEY and CDR2 SVGEGT. In DNA, the CDR3 is TGTGCCAGCAGTTACGTTTCTCGCGAGCAGTACTTC. It encodes CASSYVSREQYF.

The chain recombines TRBV6-2 or TRBV6-3 with TRBJ1-2; possible D gene TRBD1, 6 bases. CDR1 and CDR2 from the germline V gene are MNHEY and SVGEGT. The V end lost 1 base, the J end lost 3 bases, and 9 bases lay between the germline ends. There are 14 residues in the CDR3. The CDR3, as DNA: TGTGCCAGCAGTTACTACAGGGATTACTATGGCTACACCTTC. Protein: CASSYYRDYYGYTF.

The gene calls are TRBV5-6 and TRBJ2-3; D is ambiguous. The CDR3 runs to 16 residues. Between the trimmed V and J ends, which lost 0 bases and 5 bases, there was a span of 16 bases. The germline V gene encodes CDR1 SGHDT and CDR2 YYEEEE. CDR3 DNA sequence: TGTGCCAGCAGCTTGGTGTACTCAGAGGCACAAGATACGCAGTATTTT. It yields the protein CASSLVYSEAQDTQYF.

The rearrangement joins TRBV7-2 to TRBJ2-2, with D possibly matching TRBD1 (6 bases). CDR1 is SGHTA, CDR2 FQGNSA, per germline. Trimming cost V 4 bases and J 6 bases, with 12 bases left between them. The CDR3 length is 14 residues. The CDR3 protein is CASSSRTVPGELFF. The CDR3 DNA reads TGTGCCAGCAGCTCCCGGACAGTTCCCGGGGAGCTGTTTTTT. Based on the CDR3 plus reference TRBV7-2 and TRBJ2-2, the full variable domain is GAGVSQSPSNKVTEKGKDVELRCDPISGHTALYWYRQSLGQGLEFLIYFQGNSAPDKSGLPSDRFSAERTGGSVSTLTIQRTQQEDSAVYLCASSSRTVPGELFFGEGSRLTVL.

This clone has just a few counts. The rearrangement uses TRBV6-5 and TRBJ2-7; D gene unclear. This CDR3 region has 14 residues. The V gene's germline CDR1 is MNHEY and CDR2 SVGAGI. Trimming stripped 5 bases from V and 3 bases from J, with 14 bases between. The CDR3: CASSPPERLYEQYF. The DNA for the CDR3 is TGTGCCAGCAGTCCGCCAGAGCGCCTCTACGAGCAGTACTTC.

This rearrangement joins TRBV10-1 to TRBJ1-3; D is perhaps TRBD1 (5 bases). Germline V gives CDR1 WNHNN, CDR2 SYGVQD (reference sequence). The V end was cut by 6 bases, the J end by 0 bases, with 18 bases between. The CDR3 consists of 17 residues. Written as DNA, the CDR3 is TGCGCCAGCAGATACAGGTTACTCTTTCGCTCTGGAAACACCATATATTTT. It encodes CASRYRLLFRSGNTIYF.

V gene TRBV5-4 combines with J gene TRBJ2-3, with 8 bases fitting TRBD2. Germline V gives CDR1 SGHNT, CDR2 YYREEE (reference sequence). The CDR3 spans 15 residues. V was pared by 4 bases and J by 3 bases, with 7 bases of the junction left unmatched. The CDR3 protein is CASSPASSGTDTQYF. In DNA, the CDR3 is TGTGCCAGCAGCCCGGCCTCTAGCGGGACAGATACGCAGTATTTT. Full variable domain (remainder filled in from reference TRBV5-4 and TRBJ2-3): ETGVTQSPTHLIKTRGQQVTLRCSSQSGHNTVSWYQQALGQGPQFIFQYYREEENGRGNFPPRFSGLQFPNYSSELNVNALELDDSALYLCASSPASSGTDTQYFGPGTRLTVL.

The chain uses TRBV12-3 or TRBV12-4 and TRBJ1-2; perhaps TRBD1 as D (6 bases). V gave up 3 bases and J gave up 4 bases, with 9 bases separating them. There are 13 residues in the CDR3. The CDR3 loop reads CASSFRGPYGYTF. CDR3 nucleotides: TGTGCCAGCAGTTTCAGGGGCCCCTATGGCTACACCTTC.

This rearrangement joins TRBV24-1 to TRBJ2-1; possibly TRBD1 for D (6 bases). V shed 5 bases and J shed 6 bases, with 22 bases lying between them. Per germline, CDR1 KGHDR and CDR2 SFDVKD. This CDR3 comprises 17 residues. The CDR3 DNA sequence: TGTGCCACCAGTGCCCTGGGAACTGGGGGCAGGGTCAATGAGCAGTTCTTC. Amino acids: CATSALGTGGRVNEQFF.

This clone came up once. This rearrangement joins TRBV18 to TRBJ2-2, with a weak D call TRBD1 (5 bases). Germline V gene data show CDR1 as KGHSH and CDR2 as LQKENI. This CDR3 has 16 amino acids. Trimming cost V 2 bases and J 3 bases, with 13 bases left between them. In nucleotides, the CDR3 is TGTGCCAGCTCACCAAGAAGGGGCGGCGACACCGGGGAGCTGTTTTTT. It specifies CASSPRRGGDTGELFF.

The CDR3 is CASSDPGRLAGETQYF. The CDR3 bases are TGCGCCAGCAGTGATCCCGGGAGGTTAGCAGGAGAGACCCAGTACTTC. The chain links TRBV10-1 to TRBJ2-5; 7 nucleotides match TRBD2. Germline lookup yields CDR1 WNHNN and CDR2 SYGVQD (reference sequence). Losses at the gene ends were 3 bases for V and 4 bases for J; bases not matched to a gene: 11. CDR3 length: 16 residues.

This chain uses TRBV9 with TRBJ2-1, with D maybe TRBD2 (6 bases). Germline V gene lookup returns CDR1 SGDLS and CDR2 YYNGEE. Between the trimmed V and J ends, which lost 5 bases and 3 bases, there was a span of 12 bases. The length of the CDR3 is 14 residues. Written as DNA, the CDR3 is TGTGCCAGCAGTCGAGCGGGCAGCTACAATGAGCAGTTCTTC. Amino acids: CASSRAGSYNEQFF.

The chain joins TRBV6-5 to TRBJ1-1; D unclear. The germline V gene encodes CDR1 MNHEY and CDR2 SVGAGI. With 5 bases removed from V and 1 base from J, the gap between germline ends came to 11 bases. The CDR3 sequence is 14 residues long. As DNA, the CDR3 is TGTGCCAGCAGTAGGAGGCGGGGGAACACTGAAGCTTTCTTT. Translation gives CASSRRRGNTEAFF.

The J gene is TRBJ2-1, the V gene TRBV7-2; D possibly corresponds to TRBD1 (5 bases). This CDR3 comprises 13 residues. The ends were cut back, 3 bases at V and 6 bases at J, with 9 bases in the middle. Germline CDR1 and CDR2: SGHTA and FQGNSA. This chain's CDR3 is CASSFYRSNEQFF. DNA for the CDR3: TGTGCCAGCAGCTTCTACAGGTCCAATGAGCAGTTCTTC.

The chain couples TRBV6-2 or TRBV6-3 to TRBJ2-7; no definite D call. Trimming stripped 2 bases from V and 6 bases from J, with 5 bases between. The CDR3 sequence is 11 residues long. The germline V gene encodes CDR1 MNHEY and CDR2 SVGEGT. Here the CDR3 reads CASSYLREQYF. In nucleotides, the CDR3 is TGTGCCAGCAGTTACCTTCGCGAGCAGTACTTC.

The chain couples TRBV3-1 (or the pseudogene TRBV3-2) to TRBJ2-5, with 8 bases matching TRBD2. Per germline, CDR1 LGHDT and CDR2 YNNKEL (reference sequence). The CDR3 has 17 amino acids. The trim removed 3 bases at V and 1 base at J, leaving 10 bases unmatched. CDR3 nucleotides: TGTGCCAGCAGCCAGACTCATACACTAGCGGCCCAAGAGACCCAGTACTTC. Translating it yields CASSQTHTLAAQETQYF.

The rearrangement links TRBV19 to TRBJ1-4; D unresolved. The CDR3 covers 13 residues. Trimming took off 7 bases at V and 1 base at J, with 7 bases between the two ends. Germline lookup yields CDR1 LNHDA and CDR2 SQIVND (reference sequence). CDR3 DNA: TGTGCCAGTAAGAGATTAACTAATGAAAAACTGTTTTTT. Its translation: CASKRLTNEKLFF.

The chain combines TRBV30 with TRBJ2-7, with 11 positions matching TRBD1. Per germline, CDR1 GTSNPN and CDR2 SVGIG (reference sequence). The CDR3 loop spans 14 amino acids. Germline trimming cut 3 bases from V and 3 bases from J; bases unmatched to any gene: 4. As DNA, the CDR3 is TGTGCCTGGAGCCCGGGACAGGGGGTCTACGAGCAGTACGTC. Amino acids: CAWSPGQGVYEQYV.

This clone was detected once. This chain connects TRBV5-1 to TRBJ2-3, with 7 bases aligning to TRBD2. V trimming: 5 bases; J trimming: 0 bases; junction bases outside the gene matches: 6. The CDR3 runs to 15 residues. Germline loops: CDR1 SGHRS, CDR2 YFSETQ. The CDR3 reads CASRSASGSTDTQYF. For the CDR3, the DNA is TGCGCCAGCAGGTCGGCTAGCGGTAGCACAGATACGCAGTATTTT.

The chain couples TRBV18 to TRBJ1-2; no definite D call. Trimming took 6 bases from V and 2 from J, leaving 7 bases between them. Germline CDR1 KGHSH, CDR2 LQKENI. The CDR3 runs 12 residues. The CDR3 DNA sequence: TGTGCCAGCTCTGGACTGAACTATGGCTACACCTTC. This gives the protein CASSGLNYGYTF.

The V call is TRBV3-1 (or the pseudogene TRBV3-2), the J call TRBJ2-5; 15 positions match TRBD2. Germline V gives CDR1 LGHDT, CDR2 YNNKEL (reference sequence). After removal of 4 bases from V and 5 bases from J, the junction contained 8 bases not matched to a gene. The CDR3 is 17 amino acids. CDR3 nucleotide sequence: TGTGCCAGCAGCCTACGGACTAGCGGGAGGGCCGAGGAGACCCAGTACTTC. Translating it yields CASSLRTSGRAEETQYF.

This rearrangement joins TRBV5-1 to TRBJ2-1, with TRBD2 matching over 11 bases. This CDR3 has 17 residues. After removal of 4 bases from V and 2 bases from J, the junction contained 8 bases not matched to a gene. Germline V CDR1 and CDR2: SGHRS, YFSETQ. CDR3: CASSPRIAGGPYNEQFF. The CDR3 DNA reads TGCGCCAGCAGCCCTAGAATAGCGGGAGGGCCCTACAATGAGCAGTTCTTC. Based on the CDR3 plus reference TRBV5-1 and TRBJ2-1, the full variable domain is KAGVTQTPRYLIKTRGQQVTLSCSPISGHRSVSWYQQTPGQGLQFLFEYFSETQRNKGNFPGRFSGRQFSNSRSEMNVSTLELGDSALYLCASSPRIAGGPYNEQFFGPGTRLTVL.

The rearrangement joins TRBV5-1 to TRBJ1-1; no definite D call. The CDR3 has 14 residues. With 6 bases removed from V and 1 base from J, the gap between germline ends came to 13 bases. CDR1 SGHRS and CDR2 YFSETQ come from the germline V gene. The CDR3 is CASTSANENTEAFF. The CDR3 DNA is TGCGCCAGCACCAGTGCCAATGAGAACACTGAAGCTTTCTTT.

The rearrangement uses TRBV7-9 and TRBJ1-5, with D possibly matching TRBD1 (6 bases). The germline V gene has CDR1 SEHNR and CDR2 FQNEAQ (reference sequence). V gave up 5 bases and J gave up 1 base, with 9 bases separating them. CDR3 length equals 14 residues. The CDR3 DNA sequence: TGTGCCAGCAGCCCGGGGGGCAGCAATCAGCCCCAGCATTTT. Translating it yields CASSPGGSNQPQHF.